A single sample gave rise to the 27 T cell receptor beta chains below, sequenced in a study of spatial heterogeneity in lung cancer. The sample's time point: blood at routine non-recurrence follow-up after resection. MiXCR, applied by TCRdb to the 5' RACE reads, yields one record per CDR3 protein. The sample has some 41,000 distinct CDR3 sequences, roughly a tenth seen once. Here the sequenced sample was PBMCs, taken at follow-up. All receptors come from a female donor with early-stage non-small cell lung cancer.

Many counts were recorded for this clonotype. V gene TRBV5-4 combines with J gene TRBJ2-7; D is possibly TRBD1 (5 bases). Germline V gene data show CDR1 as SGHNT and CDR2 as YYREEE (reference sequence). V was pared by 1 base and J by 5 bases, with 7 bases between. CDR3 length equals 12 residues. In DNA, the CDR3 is TGTGCCAGCAGCTTGTCAGGGAACGAGCAGTACTTC. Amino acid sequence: CASSLSGNEQYF. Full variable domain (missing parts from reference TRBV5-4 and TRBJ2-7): ETGVTQSPTHLIKTRGQQVTLRCSSQSGHNTVSWYQQALGQGPQFIFQYYREEENGRGNFPPRFSGLQFPNYSSELNVNALELDDSALYLCASSLSGNEQYFGPGTRLTVT.

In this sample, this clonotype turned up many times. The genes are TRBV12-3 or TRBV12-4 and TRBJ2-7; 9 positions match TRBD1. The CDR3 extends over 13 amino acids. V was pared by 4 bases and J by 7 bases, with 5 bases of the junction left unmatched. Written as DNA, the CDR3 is TGTGCCAGCAGTTCCGGGACAGGGAGAGAGCAGTACTTC. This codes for CASSSGTGREQYF.

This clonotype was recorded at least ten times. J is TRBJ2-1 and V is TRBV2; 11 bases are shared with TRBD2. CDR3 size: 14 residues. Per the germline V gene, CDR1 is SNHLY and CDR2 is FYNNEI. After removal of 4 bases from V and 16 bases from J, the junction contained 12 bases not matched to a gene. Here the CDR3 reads CASSVTSGGQSGFF. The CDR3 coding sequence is TGTGCCAGCAGTGTCACTAGCGGGGGCCAATCGGGCTTCTTC.

CDR3 sequence reads: CASSLEFSYEQYF. The CDR3 DNA is TGTGCCAGCAGCTTAGAGTTCAGCTACGAGCAGTACTTC. The chain has TRBV7-2 and TRBJ2-7; no definite D call. This CDR3 has 13 amino acids. Germline CDR1 SGHTA, CDR2 FQGNSA. Trimming took 1 base from V and 3 from J, leaving 7 bases between them.

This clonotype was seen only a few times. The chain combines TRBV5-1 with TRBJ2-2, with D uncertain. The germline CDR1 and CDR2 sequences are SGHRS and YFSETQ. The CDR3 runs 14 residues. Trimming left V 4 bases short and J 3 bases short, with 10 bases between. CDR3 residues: CASSAGPYTGELFF. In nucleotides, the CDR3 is TGCGCCAGCAGCGCCGGGCCGTACACCGGGGAGCTGTTTTTT.

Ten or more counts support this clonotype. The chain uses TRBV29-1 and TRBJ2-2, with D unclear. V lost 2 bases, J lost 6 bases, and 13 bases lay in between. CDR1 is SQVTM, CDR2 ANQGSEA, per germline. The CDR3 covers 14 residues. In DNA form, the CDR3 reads TGCAGCGTTGAAAGGGCGGAGACGGCCGGGGAGCTGTTTTTT. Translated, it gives CSVERAETAGELFF.

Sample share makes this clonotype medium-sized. Written as DNA, the CDR3 is TGCAGTGCTCTACTCTCCTCGGGACTCGCCTACAATGAGCAGTTCTTC. Translating gives CSALLSSGLAYNEQFF. The V call is TRBV20-1, the J call TRBJ2-1, with D possibly TRBD2 on 6 matching bases. Germline loops: CDR1 DFQATT, CDR2 SNEGSKA (reference sequence). The germline V and J ends were trimmed by 5 bases and 2 bases, with 19 bases remaining between them. The CDR3 length is 16 residues.

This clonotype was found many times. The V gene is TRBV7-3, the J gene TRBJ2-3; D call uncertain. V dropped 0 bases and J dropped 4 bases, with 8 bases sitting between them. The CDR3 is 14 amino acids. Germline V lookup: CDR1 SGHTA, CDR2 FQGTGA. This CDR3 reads CASSLTTSADTQYF. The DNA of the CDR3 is TGTGCCAGCAGCTTAACTACCTCGGCAGATACGCAGTATTTT.

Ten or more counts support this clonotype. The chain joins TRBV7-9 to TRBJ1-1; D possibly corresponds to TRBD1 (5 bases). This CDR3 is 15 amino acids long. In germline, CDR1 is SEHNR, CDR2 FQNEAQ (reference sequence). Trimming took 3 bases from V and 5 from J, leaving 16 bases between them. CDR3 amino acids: CASSLPQGRGTEAFF. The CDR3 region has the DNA TGTGCCAGCAGCTTGCCGCAGGGTAGAGGGACTGAAGCTTTCTTT.

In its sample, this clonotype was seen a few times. The DNA of the CDR3 is TGTGCCAGCAGCTTAGGAGACTGGGGGGACGAAAAACTGTTTTTT. It translates to CASSLGDWGDEKLFF. The rearrangement uses TRBV7-2 and TRBJ1-4, with D possibly TRBD1 on 5 matching bases. Germline loops: CDR1 SGHTA, CDR2 FQGNSA. V lost 1 base to trimming and J lost 8 bases, with 14 bases between them. The CDR3 sequence is 15 residues long.

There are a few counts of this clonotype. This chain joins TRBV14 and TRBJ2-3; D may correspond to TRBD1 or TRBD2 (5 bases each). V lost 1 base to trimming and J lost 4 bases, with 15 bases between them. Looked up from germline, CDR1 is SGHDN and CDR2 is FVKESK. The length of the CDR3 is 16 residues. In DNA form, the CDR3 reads TGTGCCAGCAGCCAAGTTGCCGGGGCAGGGTCAGATACGCAGTATTTT. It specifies CASSQVAGAGSDTQYF.

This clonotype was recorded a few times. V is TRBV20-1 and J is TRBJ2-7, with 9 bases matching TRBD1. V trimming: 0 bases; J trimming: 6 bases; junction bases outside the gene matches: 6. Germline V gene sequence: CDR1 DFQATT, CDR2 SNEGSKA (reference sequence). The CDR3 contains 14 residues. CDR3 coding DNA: TGCAGTGCTAGAGAGATGGGACAGGGTGTCGAGCAGTACTTC. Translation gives CSAREMGQGVEQYF.

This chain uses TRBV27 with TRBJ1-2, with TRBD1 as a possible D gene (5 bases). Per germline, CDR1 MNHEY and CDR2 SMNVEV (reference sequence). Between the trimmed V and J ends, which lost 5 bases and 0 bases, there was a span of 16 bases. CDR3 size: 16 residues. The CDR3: CASSRTGTAANYGYTF. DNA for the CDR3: TGTGCCAGCAGTCGAACCGGGACCGCAGCTAACTATGGCTACACCTTC.

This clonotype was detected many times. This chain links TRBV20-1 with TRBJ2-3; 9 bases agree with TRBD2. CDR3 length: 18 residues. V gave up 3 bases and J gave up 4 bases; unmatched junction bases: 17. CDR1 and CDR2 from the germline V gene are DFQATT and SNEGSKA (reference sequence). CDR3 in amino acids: CSASLGLDSGGMADTQYF. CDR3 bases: TGCAGTGCTAGTCTCGGGCTGGATAGCGGGGGAATGGCAGATACGCAGTATTTT.

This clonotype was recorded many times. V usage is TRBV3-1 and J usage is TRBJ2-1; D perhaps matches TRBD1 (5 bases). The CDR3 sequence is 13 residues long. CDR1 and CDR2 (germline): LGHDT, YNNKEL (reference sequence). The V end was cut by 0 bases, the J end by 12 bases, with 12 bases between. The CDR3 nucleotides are TGTGCCAGCAGCCAAGATAGGGGCTCAGGGCAGTTCTTC. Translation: CASSQDRGSGQFF.

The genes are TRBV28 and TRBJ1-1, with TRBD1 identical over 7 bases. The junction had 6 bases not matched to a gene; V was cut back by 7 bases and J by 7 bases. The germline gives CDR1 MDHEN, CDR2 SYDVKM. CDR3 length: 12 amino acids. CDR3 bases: TGTGCCAGCACCGTGGGGGACAGTGAAGCTTTCTTT. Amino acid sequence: CASTVGDSEAFF. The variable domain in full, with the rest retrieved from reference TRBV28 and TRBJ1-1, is DVKVTQSSRYLVKRTGEKVFLECVQDMDHENMFWYRQDPGLGLRLIYFSYDVKMKEKGDIPEGYSVSREKKERFSLILESASTNQTSMYLCASTVGDSEAFFGQGTRLTVV.

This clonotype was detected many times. The chain's CDR3 is CSAGTVEGVTQYF. In DNA, the CDR3 is TGCAGTGCCGGGACAGTGGAGGGTGTTACGCAGTATTTT. The chain is built from TRBV20-1 and TRBJ2-3; D possibly corresponds to TRBD1 (7 bases). The CDR3 contains 13 residues. Trimming pared 6 bases from V and 8 bases from J, leaving 18 bases between. CDR1 and CDR2 from the germline V gene are DFQATT and SNEGSKA (reference sequence).

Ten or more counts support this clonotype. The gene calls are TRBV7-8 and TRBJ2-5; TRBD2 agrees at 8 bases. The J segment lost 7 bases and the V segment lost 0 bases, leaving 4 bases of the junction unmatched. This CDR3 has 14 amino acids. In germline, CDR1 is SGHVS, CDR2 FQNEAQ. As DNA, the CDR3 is TGTGCCAGCAGCTTAGCAGGCAGCGGGGGGACCCAGTACTTC. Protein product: CASSLAGSGGTQYF.

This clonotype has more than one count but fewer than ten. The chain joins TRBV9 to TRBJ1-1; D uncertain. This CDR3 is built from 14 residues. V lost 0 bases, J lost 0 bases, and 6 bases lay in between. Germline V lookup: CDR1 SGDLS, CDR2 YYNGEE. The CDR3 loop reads CASSVGGMNTEAFF. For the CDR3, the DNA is TGTGCCAGCAGCGTAGGCGGGATGAACACTGAAGCTTTCTTT.

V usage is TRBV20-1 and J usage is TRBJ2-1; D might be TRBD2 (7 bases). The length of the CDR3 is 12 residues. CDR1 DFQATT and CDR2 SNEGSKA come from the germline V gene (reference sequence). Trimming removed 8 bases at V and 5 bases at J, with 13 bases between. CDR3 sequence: CSTGGQHNEQFF. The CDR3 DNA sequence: TGCAGTACCGGGGGGCAACACAATGAGCAGTTCTTC.

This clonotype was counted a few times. The CDR3 spells CASSFNSDIQYF. The CDR3 region has the DNA TGCGCCAGCAGCTTTAATTCGGACATTCAGTACTTC. V and J are TRBV5-1 and TRBJ2-4; D is uncertain. V lost 2 bases and J 8 bases, leaving 8 bases between the germline ends. This CDR3 has 12 residues. Looked up from germline, CDR1 is SGHRS and CDR2 is YFSETQ.

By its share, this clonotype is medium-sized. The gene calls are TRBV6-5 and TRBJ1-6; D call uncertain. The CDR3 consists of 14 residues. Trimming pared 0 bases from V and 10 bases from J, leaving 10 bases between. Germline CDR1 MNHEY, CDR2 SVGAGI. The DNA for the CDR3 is TGTGCCAGCAGTTACTCACGGGAAGGGTCACCCCTCCACTTT. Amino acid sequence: CASSYSREGSPLHF.

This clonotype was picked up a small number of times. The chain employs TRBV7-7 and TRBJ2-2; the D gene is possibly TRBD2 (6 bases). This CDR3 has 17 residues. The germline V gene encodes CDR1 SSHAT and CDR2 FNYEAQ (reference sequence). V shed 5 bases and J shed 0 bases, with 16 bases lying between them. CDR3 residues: CASSPYRGTANTGELFF. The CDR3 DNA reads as TGTGCCAGCAGCCCCTACCGGGGGACCGCGAACACCGGGGAGCTGTTTTTT.

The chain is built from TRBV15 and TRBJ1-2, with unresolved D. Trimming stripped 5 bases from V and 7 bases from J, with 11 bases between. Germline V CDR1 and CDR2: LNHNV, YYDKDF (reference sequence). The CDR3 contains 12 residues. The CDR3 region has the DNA TGTGCCACCAGCGTAACGGGTTTTGGCTACACCTTC. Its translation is CATSVTGFGYTF.

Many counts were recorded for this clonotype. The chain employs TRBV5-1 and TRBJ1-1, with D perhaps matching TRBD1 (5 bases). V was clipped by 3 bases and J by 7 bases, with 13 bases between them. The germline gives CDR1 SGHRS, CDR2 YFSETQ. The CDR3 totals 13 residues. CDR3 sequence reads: CASSSSVGVEAFF. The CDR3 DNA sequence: TGCGCCAGCAGCTCATCCGTAGGGGTTGAAGCTTTCTTT. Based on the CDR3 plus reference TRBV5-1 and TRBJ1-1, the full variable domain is KAGVTQTPRYLIKTRGQQVTLSCSPISGHRSVSWYQQTPGQGLQFLFEYFSETQRNKGNFPGRFSGRQFSNSRSEMNVSTLELGDSALYLCASSSSVGVEAFFGQGTRLTVV.

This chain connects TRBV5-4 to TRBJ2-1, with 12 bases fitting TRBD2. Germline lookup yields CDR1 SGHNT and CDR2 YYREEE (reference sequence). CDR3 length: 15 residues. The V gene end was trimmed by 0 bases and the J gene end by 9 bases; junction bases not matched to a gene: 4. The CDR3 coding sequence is TGTGCCAGCAGCTTGGGGACTAGCGGGGTTACTGAGCAGTTCTTC. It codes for CASSLGTSGVTEQFF.

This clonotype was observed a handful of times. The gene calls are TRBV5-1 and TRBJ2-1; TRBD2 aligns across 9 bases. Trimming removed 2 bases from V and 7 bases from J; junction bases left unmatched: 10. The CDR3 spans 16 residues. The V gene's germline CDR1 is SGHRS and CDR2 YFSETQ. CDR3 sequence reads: CASSLNAAGGLNEQFF. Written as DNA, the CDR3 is TGCGCCAGCAGCTTAAATGCAGCGGGGGGCTTGAATGAGCAGTTCTTC.